The clone carrying this TCR beta chain was counted between two and nine times. When sampled, the donors appeared nominally healthy, though they likely had unrecorded immune exposures. These data originate in a study of cytomegalovirus exposure and HLA in healthy donors. The CDR3 is made up of 14 amino acids. V lost 3 bases and J lost 1, with 9 bases in between. The germline CDR1 and CDR2 sequences are ENHRY and SYGVKD. Researchers ran the PCR with 60 Vbeta and 13 Jbeta primers. TCRdb keeps only in-frame clones here, not all; method: immunoSEQ multiplex PCR. This table has around 120,000 clones, around 72% appearing once.

The chain uses TRBV10-3 and TRBJ1-1; possibly TRBD1 for D (6 bases). The specimen was PBMCs. This clonotype originated in a human donor in good health. The CDR3 sequence is CAISETGPNTEAFF. CDR3 coding DNA: TGTGCCATCAGTGAAACAGGGCCGAACACTGAAGCTTTCTTT.